This note documents a single TCR beta chain sequence. These data originate in a study of preoperative IRX-2 immunotherapy in early breast cancer. Germline values: CDR1 MRHNA, CDR2 SNTAGT. This CDR3 has 14 residues. V gave up 7 bases and J gave up 9 bases; unmatched junction bases: 10. Treatment specified: preoperative locoregional IRX-2 cytokine immunotherapy. This phase Ib study tested locoregional IRX-2 cytokine immunotherapy given before surgery. Profiled with immunoSEQ multiplex PCR; TCRdb holds only in-frame clones, not every one. The sample carries around 88,000 clones, more than 80% recorded once.

This sample comprised tumor tissue, obtained after IRX-2 immunotherapy. The TCR comes from a human donor with breast cancer. This chain joins TRBV6-4 and TRBJ2-1; TRBD2 agrees at 9 bases. CDR3 protein: CASKAGGSRGEQFF. The CDR3 DNA reads as TGTGCCAGCAAAGCGGGGGGCTCGAGGGGTGAGCAGTTCTTC.